Described below is a single T cell receptor beta chain sequence and its context. Its cognate antigen has yet to be identified. The input lacks base qualities; no much larger clone sits a single base away. These data are taken from a study of blood T cell repertoires in COVID-19 (TCRdb year 2020). General notes on the study: The collaborator samples originated in the United States, Italy and Spain and spanned the acute and convalescent phases of COVID-19. The prospective study material was composed of cDNA or gDNA derived from T cells, B-cell-depleted T cells, or PBMCs. Subjects who had been exposed to COVID-19, were actively infected with it, or had recovered from it provided the deeply sampled blood TCRbeta repertoires that made up the dataset. The repertoires were made available in a free public database intended to serve as a resource for research on the immune response to SARS-CoV-2. The samples were drawn from the first 160 participants of the ongoing ImmuneRACE study and from roughly 1,300 subjects provided by 6 global collaborators. Sample metadata almost always included a de-identified subject ID, COVID-19 status, age in years and sex. Where available, HLA class I and class II types were obtained from metadata supplied by the sample provider rather than from assay-based typing. General findings and caveats noted by the study authors: Clinical and demographic metadata were provided uncurated, with the amount varying by source and participant.

CDR1 and CDR2, per the germline V gene, are MGHRA and YSYEKL. Trimming removed 0 bases from V and 15 bases from J, leaving 15 bases between the germline ends. The cysteine opens and the phenylalanine closes a CDR3 of 13 amino acids. CDR3 DNA only is kept here, 39 bases in frame from base 1. TCRbeta CDR3 regions were amplified from genomic DNA using the immunoSEQ Assay, a bias-controlled multiplex PCR. In the source study's methods: The number of nucleated cells in each sample was estimated by amplification of reference gene primers within the assay. Sequence reads were collapsed and filtered to measure the absolute abundance of every unique TCRbeta CDR3 rearrangement. For each sample, productive Simpson clonality was calculated as the square root of Simpson's diversity index across productive rearrangements. TCRdb re-hosts the immuneACCESS table, in-frame sequences only. Its copies lack some clones; in the studies checked, an unresolved V gene accounts for under half of them, and the cause for the rest is not known. V, J and clone size are taken as reported in that table, and D and trimming were inferred from the DNA itself. The sample table lists over 120,000 clones, approximately 86% of them with a count of one. Clones ranked in the top ten supply over 0.8% of the sample.

Collaborating institutions collected whole blood in K2EDTA tubes following their own protocols. For TCRbeta analysis, collaborators shipped samples as frozen whole blood, isolated PBMCs, or DNA extracted from either of those sample types. The sequence was obtained from a woman aged 50 to 60 with acute or convalescent COVID-19. The specimen was peripheral blood. Recombination linked TRBV4-1 to TRBJ2-4, with TRBD2 as a weak D call on 6 bases. CDR3 sequence: CASSQELRLARYF. The DNA reads as follows: TGCGCCAGCAGCCAAGAATTAAGGCTAGCGCGGTACTTC.